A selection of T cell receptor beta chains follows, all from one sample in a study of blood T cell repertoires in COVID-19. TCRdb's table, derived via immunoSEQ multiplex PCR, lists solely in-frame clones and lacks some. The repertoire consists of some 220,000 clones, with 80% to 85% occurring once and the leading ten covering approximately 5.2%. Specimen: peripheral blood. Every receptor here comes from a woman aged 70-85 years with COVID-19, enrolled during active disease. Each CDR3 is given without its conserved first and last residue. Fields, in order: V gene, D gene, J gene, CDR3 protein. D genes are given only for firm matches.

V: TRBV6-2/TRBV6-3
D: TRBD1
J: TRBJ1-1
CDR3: ASSYETGGKNTEAF

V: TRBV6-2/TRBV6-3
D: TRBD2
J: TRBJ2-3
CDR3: ASSPNLAGGSTDTQY

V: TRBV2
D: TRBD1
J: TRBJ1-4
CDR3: ASREDRGKLF

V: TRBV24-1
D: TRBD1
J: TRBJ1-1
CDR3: ATSDPPDRVGRAF

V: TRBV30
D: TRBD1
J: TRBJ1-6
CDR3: AWNFRDRDNSPLH

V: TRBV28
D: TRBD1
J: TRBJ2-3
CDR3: ASLKGGRAPADTQY

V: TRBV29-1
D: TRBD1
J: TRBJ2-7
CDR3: SVEQGATYEQY

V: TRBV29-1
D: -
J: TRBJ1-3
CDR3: SVRTGGNTIY

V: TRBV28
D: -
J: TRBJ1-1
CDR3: ASSLSTGYGEAF

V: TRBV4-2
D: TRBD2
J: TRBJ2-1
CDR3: ASSPRLAGNGLLVNEQF

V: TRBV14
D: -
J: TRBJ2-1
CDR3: ASSQEYSGNGNEQF

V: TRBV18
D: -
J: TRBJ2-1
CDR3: ASSPPRQTNEQF

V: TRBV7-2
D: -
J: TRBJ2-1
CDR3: ASSLSPLRGKSSYNEQF

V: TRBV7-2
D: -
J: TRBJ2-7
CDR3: ASSLVGTQSYEQY

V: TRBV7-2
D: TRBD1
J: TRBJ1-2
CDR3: ASSPSRTGNYGYT

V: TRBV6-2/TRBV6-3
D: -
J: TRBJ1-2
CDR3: ASSYYRDDGYT

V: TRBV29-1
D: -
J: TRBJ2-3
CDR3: SVAILALRTTDTQY

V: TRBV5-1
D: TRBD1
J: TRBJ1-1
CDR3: ASSLEGASTEAF

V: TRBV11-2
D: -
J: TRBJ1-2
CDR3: ASSLAGYGYT

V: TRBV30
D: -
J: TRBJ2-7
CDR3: AWRAGTPYEQY

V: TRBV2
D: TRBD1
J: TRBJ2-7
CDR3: ASSSQGAAYEQY

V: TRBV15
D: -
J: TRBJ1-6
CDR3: ATSRDRGSSYNSPLH

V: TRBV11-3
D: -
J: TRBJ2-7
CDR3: ASSPNDEEQY

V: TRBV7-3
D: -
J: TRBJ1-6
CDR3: ASPPENSPLH

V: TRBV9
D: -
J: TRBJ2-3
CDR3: ASSVGERPTDTQY

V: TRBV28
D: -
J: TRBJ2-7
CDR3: ASSSAYEQY

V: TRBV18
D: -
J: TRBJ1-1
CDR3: ASSPDLLTEAF

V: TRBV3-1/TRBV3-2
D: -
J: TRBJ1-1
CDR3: ASSRTSIGTEAF

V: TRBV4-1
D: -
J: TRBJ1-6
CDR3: ASSQEQSSPLH

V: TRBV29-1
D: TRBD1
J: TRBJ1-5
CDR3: SVEQGVGQPQH

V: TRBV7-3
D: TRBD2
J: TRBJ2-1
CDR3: ASSLMAGGGANEQF

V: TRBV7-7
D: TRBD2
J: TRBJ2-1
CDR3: ASSAGTNREQF

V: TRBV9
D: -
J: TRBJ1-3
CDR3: ASSPGGAGNTIY

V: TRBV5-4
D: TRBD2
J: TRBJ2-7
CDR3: ASSLPGLGWREQY

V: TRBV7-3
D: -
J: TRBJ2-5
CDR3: ASSSQGHPQETQY